Included here is one T cell receptor beta chain sequence, with context. Its matching antigen is unknown. The sample is drawn from a study of identical twins. Study-wide results and limits: Conclusions were based on cross-sectional statistical analysis, without following the same donors. Partly confounded zero-insertion analyses could result from invariant MAIT and iNKT cells. With abundant cord blood beta clonotypes, insertions were fewer; memory repertoires showed no such pattern.

A universal primer binding site was introduced by template switching. The final cDNA contained unique molecular identifiers. TCRdb reprocessed the 5' RACE reads via MiXCR and lists one record per CDR3 protein. The sample records around 230,000 distinct CDR3 sequences, 9.4% being singletons. Sequenced material: memory (CD45RO+) T cells sorted from blood. This TCR derives from a woman under 30 in good health.

The CDR3 sequence is CASSLVAAGRETQYF. CDR3 bases: TGTGCCAGCAGCTTGGTGGCCGCGGGGCGAGAGACCCAGTACTTC. The chain uses TRBV5-6 and TRBJ2-5, with D tentatively TRBD2 (6 bases). CDR1 and CDR2 (germline): SGHDT, YYEEEE. The CDR3 extends over 15 amino acids. V lost 0 bases and J 4 bases, leaving 13 bases between the germline ends.